The 14 T cell receptor beta chains given below trace back to one sample, sequenced in a study of blood T cell repertoires in COVID-19. Profiled with immunoSEQ multiplex PCR; TCRdb holds only in-frame clones, not every one. The table lists around 69,000 clones, 89% of them singletons, with less than 5.5% in the top ten. The sequenced sample was peripheral blood. The receptors derive from a woman in her forties or fifties with active COVID-19.

The chain combines TRBV27 with TRBJ1-6; D is unresolved. Germline-derived CDR1 and CDR2 are MNHEY and SMNVEV (reference sequence). There are 12 residues in the CDR3. The V end was cut by 3 bases, the J end by 7 bases, with 4 bases between. CDR3 residues: CASSFLNSPLHF. In DNA, the CDR3 is TGTGCCAGCAGTTTTTTAAATTCACCCCTCCACTTT.

The V and J genes are TRBV7-3 and TRBJ2-3; 11 positions agree with TRBD2. After removal of 2 bases from V and 5 bases from J, the junction contained 12 bases not matched to a gene. Germline CDR1 reads SGHTA; CDR2 reads FQGTGA. The CDR3 sequence is 18 residues long. The CDR3 loop reads CASSLQPPPSGRRDTQYF. The CDR3 coding sequence is TGTGCCAGCAGCTTACAGCCCCCACCTAGCGGGAGGCGAGATACGCAGTATTTT. Full variable domain (remainder filled in from reference TRBV7-3 and TRBJ2-3): GAGVSQTPSNKVTEKGKYVELRCDPISGHTALYWYRQSLGQGPEFLIYFQGTGAADDSGLPNDRFFAVRPEGSVSTLKIQRTERGDSAVYLCASSLQPPPSGRRDTQYFGPGTRLTVL.

This sequence joins TRBV4-1 and TRBJ1-1, with D possibly matching TRBD1 (6 bases). The length of the CDR3 is 16 residues. The germline CDR1 and CDR2 sequences are MGHRA and YSYEKL. Trimming took off 0 bases at V and 0 bases at J, with 11 bases between the two ends. Written as DNA, the CDR3 is TGCGCCAGCAGCCAAGAGAGCCAGGGGTTGAACACTGAAGCTTTCTTT. It yields the protein CASSQESQGLNTEAFF.

This chain joins TRBV7-3 and TRBJ2-1; D gene unclear. Germline V gene sequence: CDR1 SGHTA, CDR2 FQGTGA. This CDR3 spans 12 amino acids. Trimming cost V 5 bases and J 6 bases, with 8 bases left between them. The CDR3 coding sequence is TGTGCCAGCAGCATAGGAGTCAATGAGCAGTTCTTC. Its translation: CASSIGVNEQFF.

The V and J genes are TRBV3-1 (or the pseudogene TRBV3-2) and TRBJ2-2; 7 bases match TRBD1. The germline V gene encodes CDR1 LGHDT and CDR2 YNNKEL (reference sequence). This CDR3 spans 15 amino acids. The ends lost 3 bases at V and 1 base at J; junction bases unmatched: 2. The CDR3 here is CASSQGTVNTGELFF. CDR3 sequence (DNA): TGTGCCAGCAGCCAGGGGACAGTGAACACCGGGGAGCTGTTTTTT.

The chain joins TRBV7-8 to TRBJ2-5, with 11 nucleotides matching TRBD2. Germline values: CDR1 SGHVS, CDR2 FQNEAQ. The V gene end was trimmed by 3 bases and the J gene end by 5 bases; junction bases not matched to a gene: 5. CDR3 length: 15 residues. This chain's CDR3 is CASSFSGRAWETQYF. CDR3 in DNA: TGTGCCAGCAGCTTTAGCGGGAGGGCCTGGGAGACCCAGTACTTC.

The chain employs TRBV3-1 (or the pseudogene TRBV3-2) and TRBJ2-4, with 7 positions matching TRBD2. With V trimmed by 4 bases and J by 3 bases, 12 bases remained unmatched. From germline, CDR1 is LGHDT and CDR2 YNNKEL (reference sequence). The CDR3 runs to 17 residues. The CDR3 region is CASSRGEGALSKNIQYF. In DNA, the CDR3 is TGTGCCAGCAGCCGAGGGGAGGGAGCGTTGAGCAAAAACATTCAGTACTTC.

This clone came up once. V usage is TRBV5-4 and J usage is TRBJ2-3; 13 bases are a match to TRBD2. Germline V gives CDR1 SGHNT, CDR2 YYREEE (reference sequence). The CDR3 has 14 residues. V gave up 5 bases and J gave up 5 bases; unmatched junction bases: 2. The CDR3 coding sequence is TGTGCCAGCAGAGGACTAGCGGGAGTAGATACGCAGTATTTT. Amino acid sequence: CASRGLAGVDTQYF.

As concerns this clone: A junction end diverges from the germline sequence, so it may reflect a read error. V gene TRBV10-1 combines with J gene TRBJ2-7; the D is unclear. Germline loops: CDR1 WNHNN, CDR2 SYGVQD (reference sequence). The CDR3 sequence is 12 residues long. CDR3 amino acids: CASTPNLRYHNF. CDR3 DNA: TGCGCCAGCACCCCTAACCTCCGATACCATAACTTC.

The chain couples TRBV6-2 or TRBV6-3 to TRBJ2-3, with no clear D. V lost 5 bases to trimming and J lost 0 bases, with 3 bases between them. CDR1 is MNHEY and CDR2 is SVGEGT in the germline V gene. The CDR3 covers 12 residues. The CDR3 nucleotides are TGTGCCAGCAGTCTTAGCACAGATACGCAGTATTTT. This sequence encodes CASSLSTDTQYF.

The chain links TRBV5-1 to TRBJ2-1; 12 nucleotides line up with TRBD1. J lost 4 bases, V lost 4 bases, and 3 bases had no gene match. CDR3 length equals 15 residues. From germline, CDR1 is SGHRS and CDR2 YFSETQ. The CDR3 here is CASSMGQGAYNEQFF. The CDR3 DNA sequence: TGCGCCAGCAGCATGGGACAGGGGGCATACAATGAGCAGTTCTTC.

This rearrangement joins TRBV15 to TRBJ1-1, with TRBD1 matching 12 bases. Germline CDR1 and CDR2: LNHNV and YYDKDF (reference sequence). The CDR3 totals 18 residues. V shed 0 bases, J shed 3 bases, and the junction held 8 bases outside the gene matches. CDR3 sequence: CATSRDRGQGAWDTEAFF. The CDR3 nucleotides read TGTGCCACCAGCAGAGATAGGGGACAGGGGGCGTGGGACACTGAAGCTTTCTTT.

This sequence joins TRBV30 and TRBJ2-5, with unresolved D. Germline loops: CDR1 GTSNPN, CDR2 SVGIG (reference sequence). V was pared by 3 bases and J by 5 bases, with 7 bases between. This CDR3 has 11 amino acids. As DNA, the CDR3 is TGTGCCTGGAGGCAGAAGGAGACCCAGTACTTC. Protein product: CAWRQKETQYF.

This chain uses TRBV2 with TRBJ1-2; D not resolved. Between the trimmed V and J ends, which lost 1 base and 5 bases, there was a span of 8 bases. The CDR3 totals 13 residues. CDR1 and CDR2 from the germline V gene are SNHLY and FYNNEI. The CDR3 sequence is CASSEGTEYGYTF. Here the CDR3 DNA reads TGTGCCAGCAGTGAAGGGACTGAGTATGGCTACACCTTC.